The 14 T cell receptor beta chains given below trace back to one sample, sequenced in a study of T cell responses to AZD1222 COVID-19 vaccine. Using immunoSEQ multiplex PCR, the repertoire was profiled, and TCRdb retains in-frame clones only, with some absent. The repertoire holds 100,000 to 130,000 clones, with around 84% as singletons. This sample comprised peripheral blood, obtained on day 0 of AZD1222 vaccination. The receptor set was obtained from an adult in good health.

This clone turned up a few times. The genes are TRBV7-6 and TRBJ2-7; 8 bases are a match to TRBD2. The junction had 6 bases not matched to a gene; V was cut back by 0 bases and J by 2 bases. This CDR3 region has 16 residues. Germline V gene sequence: CDR1 SGHVS, CDR2 FNYEAQ. CDR3 residues: CASSLATGTRTYEQYF. CDR3 sequence (DNA): TGTGCCAGCAGCTTAGCTACCGGGACTAGAACCTACGAGCAGTACTTC.

The rearrangement joins TRBV7-9 to TRBJ2-1; D call uncertain. Germline-derived CDR1 and CDR2 are SEHNR and FQNEAQ (reference sequence). The V end was cut by 5 bases, the J end by 6 bases, with 17 bases between. This CDR3 contains 15 residues. This chain's CDR3 is CASSPPIRLGNEQFF. The CDR3 nucleotides are TGTGCCAGCAGCCCCCCGATAAGGCTCGGCAATGAGCAGTTCTTC.

The chain carries TRBV12-3 or TRBV12-4 and TRBJ1-4, with D perhaps TRBD1 (6 bases). V dropped 3 bases and J dropped 12 bases, with 14 bases sitting between them. The CDR3 contains 13 residues. CDR3 region: CASSFPRTAELFF. As DNA, the CDR3 is TGTGCCAGCAGTTTCCCCCGGACAGCGGAACTGTTTTTT.

The V gene is TRBV7-2, the J gene TRBJ1-2; TRBD1 is a possible D gene (6 bases). From germline, CDR1 is SGHTA and CDR2 FQGNSA. This CDR3 spans 12 amino acids. Trimming cost V 5 bases and J 5 bases, with 9 bases left between them. The CDR3 bases are TGTGCCAGCAGCGGGGGCCTTTATGGCTACACCTTC. Its protein product is CASSGGLYGYTF.

The chain employs TRBV7-9 and TRBJ2-7; 9 bases match TRBD1. Unmatched junction bases numbered 10, after V lost 4 bases and J lost 3 bases. The germline V gene encodes CDR1 SEHNR and CDR2 FQNEAQ (reference sequence). The CDR3 is 16 residues long. CDR3 coding DNA: TGTGCCAGCAGCTCGCTACCGGGACAGGGCAGCTACGAGCAGTACTTC. This encodes CASSSLPGQGSYEQYF.

The chain couples TRBV5-6 to TRBJ1-3; D not certain. The CDR3 sequence is 16 residues long. CDR1 and CDR2 from the germline V gene are SGHDT and YYEEEE. The V and J ends lost 0 bases and 0 bases respectively, with 10 bases between them. The CDR3 sequence: CASSLAGDNSGNTIYF. Written as DNA, the CDR3 is TGTGCCAGCAGCTTGGCCGGAGACAACTCTGGAAACACCATATATTTT. Full variable domain (missing parts from reference TRBV5-6 and TRBJ1-3): DAGVTQSPTHLIKTRGQQVTLRCSPKSGHDTVSWYQQALGQGPQFIFQYYEEEERQRGNFPDRFSGHQFPNYSSELNVNALLLGDSALYLCASSLAGDNSGNTIYFGEGSWLTVV.

The chain couples TRBV21-1 to TRBJ2-7; the table's D call TRBD1 went unverified against the DNA. TRBV21-1 is classified as a pseudogene. This CDR3 region has 16 residues. In nucleotides, the CDR3 is TGTGCCAGCAGCAACTGGGACAGGGGGTTTTTCCACGAGCAGTACTTC. Translation gives CASSNWDRGFFHEQYF.

CDR3 DNA: TGTGCCTGGAGTGTAAGACAGGGTTCCTACGAGCAGTACTTC. Translating gives CAWSVRQGSYEQYF. The chain carries TRBV30 and TRBJ2-7, with 7 bases aligning to TRBD1. V was pared by 0 bases and J by 1 base, with 3 bases of the junction left unmatched. The germline V gene encodes CDR1 GTSNPN and CDR2 SVGIG (reference sequence). The CDR3 consists of 14 residues. Filled out from reference TRBV30 and TRBJ2-7, the complete variable domain reads SQTIHQWPATLVQPVGSPLSLECTVEGTSNPNLYWYRQAAGRGLQLLFYSVGIGQISSEVPQNLSASRPQDRQFILSSKKLLLSDSGFYLCAWSVRQGSYEQYFGPGTRLTVT.

V is TRBV5-1 and J is TRBJ2-2; weak D call: TRBD1 (6 bases). CDR3 length: 15 amino acids. From germline, CDR1 is SGHRS and CDR2 YFSETQ. V shed 1 base and J shed 1 base, with 8 bases lying between them. The CDR3 DNA is TGCGCCAGCAGCTTGCGGGACATGAACACCGGGGAGCTGTTTTTT. Amino acid sequence: CASSLRDMNTGELFF.

The chain couples TRBV4-1 to TRBJ2-1, with D possibly TRBD1 on 6 matching bases. The CDR3 runs to 16 residues. Germline V gene data show CDR1 as MGHRA and CDR2 as YSYEKL. Trimming pared 1 base from V and 9 bases from J, leaving 19 bases between. Written as DNA, the CDR3 is TGCGCCAGCAGCCAAGTCGTACAGGGAAGAAGGGGTGAGCAGTTCTTC. Amino acid sequence: CASSQVVQGRRGEQFF.

This chain uses TRBV3-1 (or the pseudogene TRBV3-2) with TRBJ1-5; no reliable D call. The CDR3 totals 14 residues. The germline V and J ends were trimmed by 1 base and 2 bases, with 6 bases remaining between them. Looked up from germline, CDR1 is LGHDT and CDR2 is YNNKEL (reference sequence). CDR3 coding DNA: TGTGCCAGCAGCCAAGCTCAGCGCAATCAGCCCCAGCATTTT. This translates into CASSQAQRNQPQHF.

This chain joins TRBV5-1 and TRBJ1-4; TRBD1 matches at 9 bases. Germline CDR1 SGHRS, CDR2 YFSETQ. The CDR3 is 14 amino acids. With 3 bases clipped from V and 5 bases from J, the junction kept 2 bases outside the gene matches. In DNA, the CDR3 is TGCGCCAGCAGCTCCGGGACAGGGAATGAAAAACTGTTTTTT. Its translation: CASSSGTGNEKLFF.

J is TRBJ1-6 and V is TRBV24-1, with a tentative D call TRBD1 (5 bases). Per the germline V gene, CDR1 is KGHDR and CDR2 is SFDVKD. CDR3 size: 17 residues. The V and J ends lost 12 bases and 0 bases respectively, with 20 bases between them. The CDR3 is CAPPRRQRDSYNSPLHF. CDR3 in DNA: TGTGCCCCCCCCCGCCGACAGCGCGACTCCTATAATTCACCCCTCCACTTT.

The chain uses TRBV27 and TRBJ2-2; 8 positions match TRBD1. CDR1 and CDR2 (germline): MNHEY, SMNVEV (reference sequence). V gave up 11 bases and J gave up 3 bases; unmatched junction bases: 17. The CDR3 extends over 17 amino acids. The CDR3 coding sequence is TGTGCCTGCCGGAGACAGGGGACCCTGGGGGACACCGGGGAGCTGTTTTTT. The encoded protein is CACRRQGTLGDTGELFF.